This T cell receptor (beta chain) was obtained from a study of regulatory T cells in long-lasting Graves disease. Background on the study: Graves' patients with a new diagnosis had received antithyroid drugs under 3 months.

This clonotype occurred many times. Its matching antigen is unknown. Construction of the TCR beta libraries employed iRepertoire HTBI primers in conjunction with Arm-PCR of CDR3 regions. TCRdb redid the calling of the multiplex PCR reads with MiXCR, one entry per CDR3 protein. The table has approximately 230,000 distinct CDR3 sequences, around 17% seen once. Time point here: newly diagnosed GD, antithyroid drugs for less than 3 months. The TCR library was made from RNA that had been extracted from PBMCs in TRIzol. V gave up 5 bases and J gave up 4 bases, with 6 bases separating them. This CDR3 is 12 amino acids long. Germline V gene data show CDR1 as MDHEN and CDR2 as SYDVKM. Study-wide results and limits: With some 2,700 shared public clonotypes, persistent patients exceeded new patients, who shared more than 750. Persistent disease was characterized by preferential usage of TRBV28, TRBJ1-2 and TRBJ2-5. Accuracy might have suffered from few samples.

The source of this sequence is a female donor with Graves disease. The J gene is TRBJ1-3, the V gene TRBV28; D is undetermined. The sample consisted of peripheral blood mononuclear cells (PBMCs), taken at new diagnosis, from a patient treated with antithyroid drugs. The CDR3 is CASSTPGNTIYF. The DNA of the CDR3 is TGTGCCAGCAGTACCCCGGGAAACACCATATATTTT.